A single T cell receptor beta chain is shown here with its context. The antigen remains undetermined. Replicate PCRs for sorted subsets used roughly 200 ng DNA; this equaled 25,000 to 30,000 T cell genomes. The method was immunoSEQ multiplex PCR; TCRdb's version includes in-frame clones alone and lacks a portion of them. The sample contains 2 million to 2.5 million clones, approximately 95% of which appear only once. The data originate from a study of shared clonotypes between healthy human individuals. Study outcomes and limitations: Several donors held about 5% of naive CD4 clonotypes in common. Only blood was sampled; tissue repertoires likely differ.

Deletions cut 6 bases from V and 0 bases from J, with 15 bases between. Germline-derived CDR1 and CDR2 are SGHRS and YFSETQ. This CDR3 spans 15 amino acids. The chain recombines TRBV5-1 with TRBJ1-2; D is ambiguous. This clonotype originated in a man younger than 35 in good health. Some clones in this sample may be carry-over from other donors' samples. Sequenced material: naive CD4+ T cells from PBMCs. As for subset: CD45RA+ positively selected. The CDR3 DNA is TGCGCCAGCATAGTCCTACCCAATTCTAACTATGGCTACACCTTC. The encoded protein is CASIVLPNSNYGYTF.